This T cell receptor (beta chain) was found in a study of T-cell memory formation after mild COVID-19. Study at large: TCR clusters were mostly confined to one donor each. The study's findings and limits: Clones that contracted from day 15 to 85 had balanced CD4/CD8; later expanders were CD4+ biased. The appearance of some responding clones in pre-infection memory suggested that cross-reactive memory joined. Chiefly within CM and EM were the contracting CD4+ clones; CD8+ ones were within EMRA.

The V gene's germline CDR1 is SGHAT and CDR2 FQNNGV. This CDR3 spans 14 amino acids. V lost 5 bases, J lost 12 bases, and 13 bases stayed unmatched. With regard to this clonotype: Its target is not known.

In TCRdb, the 5' RACE reads were re-called with MiXCR into one record per CDR3 protein. This sample carries 250,000 to 350,000 distinct CDR3 sequences, roughly a fifth of them seen once, and the ten largest clones take roughly 21%. This sequence was found in a man aged 18 to 29 who had mild COVID-19 (a few samples of this study predate the infection). Cell type and time point are not known. The chain employs TRBV11-2 and TRBJ1-1, with TRBD1 identical over 9 bases. Source material: PBMCs or a T cell subset sorted from them (not recorded which). The chain's CDR3 is CASSISLGDRETFF. Written as DNA, the CDR3 is TGTGCCAGCAGCATAAGCTTAGGGGACAGGGAAACTTTCTTT.